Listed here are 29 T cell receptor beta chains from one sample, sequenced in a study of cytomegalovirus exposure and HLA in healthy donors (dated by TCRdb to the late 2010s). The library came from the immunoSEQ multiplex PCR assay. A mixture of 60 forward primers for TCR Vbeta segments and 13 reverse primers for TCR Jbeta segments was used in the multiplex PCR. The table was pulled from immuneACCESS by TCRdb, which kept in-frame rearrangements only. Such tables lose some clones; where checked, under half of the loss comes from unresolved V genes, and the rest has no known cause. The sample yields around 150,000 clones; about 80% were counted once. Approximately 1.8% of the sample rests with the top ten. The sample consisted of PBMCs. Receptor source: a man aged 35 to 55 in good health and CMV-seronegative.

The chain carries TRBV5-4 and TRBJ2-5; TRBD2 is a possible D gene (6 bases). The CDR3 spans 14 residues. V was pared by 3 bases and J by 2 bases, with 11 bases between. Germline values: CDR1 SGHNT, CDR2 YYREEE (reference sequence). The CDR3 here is CASSSPGLQETQYF. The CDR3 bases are TGTGCCAGCAGCTCCCCAGGACTACAAGAGACCCAGTACTTC.

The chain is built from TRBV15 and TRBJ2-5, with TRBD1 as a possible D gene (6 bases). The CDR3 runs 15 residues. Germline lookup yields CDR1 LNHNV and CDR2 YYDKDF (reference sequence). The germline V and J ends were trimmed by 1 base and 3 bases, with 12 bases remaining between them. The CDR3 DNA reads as TGTGCCACCAGCAGAGCCACAGGGCGGGAAGAGACCCAGTACTTC. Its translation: CATSRATGREETQYF.

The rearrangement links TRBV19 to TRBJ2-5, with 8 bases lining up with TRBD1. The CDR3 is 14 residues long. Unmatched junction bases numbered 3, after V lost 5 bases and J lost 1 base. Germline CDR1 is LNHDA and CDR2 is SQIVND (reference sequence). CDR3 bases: TGTGCCAGTAGTGCCACAGGGGGCCAAGAGACCCAGTACTTC. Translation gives CASSATGGQETQYF.

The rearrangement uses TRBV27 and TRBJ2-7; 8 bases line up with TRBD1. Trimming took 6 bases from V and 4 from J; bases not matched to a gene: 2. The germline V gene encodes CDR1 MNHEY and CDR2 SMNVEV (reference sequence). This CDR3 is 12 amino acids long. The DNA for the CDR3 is TGTGCCAGCAGCACAGGGGGATACGAGCAGTACTTC. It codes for CASSTGGYEQYF.

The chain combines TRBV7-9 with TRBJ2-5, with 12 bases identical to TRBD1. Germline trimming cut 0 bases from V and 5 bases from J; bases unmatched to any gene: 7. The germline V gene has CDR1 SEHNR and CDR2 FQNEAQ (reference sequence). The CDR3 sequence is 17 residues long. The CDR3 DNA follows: TGTGCCAGCAGCTTAGCGACGGGGACAGGGGGCTCCGAGACCCAGTACTTC. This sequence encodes CASSLATGTGGSETQYF.

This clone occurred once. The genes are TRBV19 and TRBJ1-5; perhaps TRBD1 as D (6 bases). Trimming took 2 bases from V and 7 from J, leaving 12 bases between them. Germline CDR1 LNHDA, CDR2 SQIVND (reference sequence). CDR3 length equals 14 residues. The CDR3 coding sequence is TGTGCCAGTAGTATAAGGGACACGGGACAGCCCCAGCATTTT. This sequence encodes CASSIRDTGQPQHF. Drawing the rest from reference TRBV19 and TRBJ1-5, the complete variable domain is DGGITQSPKYLFRKEGQNVTLSCEQNLNHDAMYWYRQDPGQGLRLIYYSQIVNDFQKGDIAEGYSVSREKKESFPLTVTSAQKNPTAFYLCASSIRDTGQPQHFGDGTRLSIL.

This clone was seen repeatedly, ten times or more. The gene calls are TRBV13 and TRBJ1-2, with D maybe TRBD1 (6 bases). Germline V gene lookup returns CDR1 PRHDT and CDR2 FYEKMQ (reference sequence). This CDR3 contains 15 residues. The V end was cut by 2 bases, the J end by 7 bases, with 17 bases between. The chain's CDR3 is CASSLSLGARSGYTF. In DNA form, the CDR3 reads TGTGCCAGCAGCTTATCCCTGGGGGCGCGGAGTGGCTACACCTTC. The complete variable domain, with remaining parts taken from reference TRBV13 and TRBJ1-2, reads AAGVIQSPRHLIKEKRETATLKCYPIPRHDTVYWYQQGPGQDPQFLISFYEKMQSDKGSIPDRFSAQQFSDYHSELNMSSLELGDSALYFCASSLSLGARSGYTFGSGTRLTVV.

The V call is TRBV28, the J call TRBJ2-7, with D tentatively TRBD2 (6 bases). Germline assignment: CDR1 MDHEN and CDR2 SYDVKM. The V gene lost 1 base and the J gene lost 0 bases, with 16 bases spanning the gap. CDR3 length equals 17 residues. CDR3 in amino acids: CASSLFPWDGSSYEQYF. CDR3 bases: TGTGCCAGCAGTTTATTCCCTTGGGACGGGAGCTCCTACGAGCAGTACTTC.

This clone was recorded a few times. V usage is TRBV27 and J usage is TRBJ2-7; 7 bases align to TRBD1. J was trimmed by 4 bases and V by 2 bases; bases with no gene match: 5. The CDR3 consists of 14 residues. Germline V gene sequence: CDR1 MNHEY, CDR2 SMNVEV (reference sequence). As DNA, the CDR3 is TGTGCCAGCAGTTTAGACAGGGCTGCGTACGAGCAGTACTTC. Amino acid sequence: CASSLDRAAYEQYF.

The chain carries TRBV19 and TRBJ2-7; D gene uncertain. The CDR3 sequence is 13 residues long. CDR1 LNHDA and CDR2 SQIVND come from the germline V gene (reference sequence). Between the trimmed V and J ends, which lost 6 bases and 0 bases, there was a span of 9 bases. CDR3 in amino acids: CASSDWSSYEQYF. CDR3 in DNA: TGTGCCAGTAGCGACTGGTCCTCCTACGAGCAGTACTTC.

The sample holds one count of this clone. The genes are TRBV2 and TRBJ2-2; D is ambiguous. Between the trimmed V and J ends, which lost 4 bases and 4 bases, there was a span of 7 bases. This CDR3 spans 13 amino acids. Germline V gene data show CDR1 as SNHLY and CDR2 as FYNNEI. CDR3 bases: TGTGCCAGCAGTGGTCTAGGCACCGGGGAGCTGTTTTTT. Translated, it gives CASSGLGTGELFF. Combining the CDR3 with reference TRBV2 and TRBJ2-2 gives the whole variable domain EPEVTQTPSHQVTQMGQEVILRCVPISNHLYFYWYRQILGQKVEFLVSFYNNEISEKSEIFDDQFSVERPDGSNFTLKIRSTKLEDSAMYFCASSGLGTGELFFGEGSRLTVL.

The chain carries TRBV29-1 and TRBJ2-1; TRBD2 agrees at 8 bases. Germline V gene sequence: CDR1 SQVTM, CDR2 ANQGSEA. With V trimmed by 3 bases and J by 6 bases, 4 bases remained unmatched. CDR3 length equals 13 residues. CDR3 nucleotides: TGCAGCGTTGATAGGAGCGGGAGCAATGAGCAGTTCTTC. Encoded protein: CSVDRSGSNEQFF.

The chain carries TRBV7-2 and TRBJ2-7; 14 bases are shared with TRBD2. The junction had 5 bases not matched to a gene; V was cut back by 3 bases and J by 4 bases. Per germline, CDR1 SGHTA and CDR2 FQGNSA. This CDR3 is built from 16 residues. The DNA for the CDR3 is TGTGCCAGCAGCTTTGGACTAGCGGGGGGCGGGTACGAGCAGTACTTC. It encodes CASSFGLAGGGYEQYF. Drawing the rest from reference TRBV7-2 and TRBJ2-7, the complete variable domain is GAGVSQSPSNKVTEKGKDVELRCDPISGHTALYWYRQSLGQGLEFLIYFQGNSAPDKSGLPSDRFSAERTGGSVSTLTIQRTQQEDSAVYLCASSFGLAGGGYEQYFGPGTRLTVT.

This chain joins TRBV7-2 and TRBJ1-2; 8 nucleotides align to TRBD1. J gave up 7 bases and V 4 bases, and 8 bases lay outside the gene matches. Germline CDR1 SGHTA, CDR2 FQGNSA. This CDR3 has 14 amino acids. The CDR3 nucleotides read TGTGCCAGCAGCTCTCTGGGGACAGGAGGTGGCTACACCTTC. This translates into CASSSLGTGGGYTF.

The CDR3 DNA reads TGTGCCACCAGCAGCAGACAGGGGGAGATTGGCACTGAAGCTTTCTTT. Encoded protein: CATSSRQGEIGTEAFF. This chain connects TRBV15 to TRBJ1-1; TRBD1 matches 9 bases. This CDR3 has 16 amino acids. Germline CDR1 is LNHNV and CDR2 is YYDKDF (reference sequence). With 3 bases clipped from V and 4 bases from J, the junction kept 9 bases outside the gene matches.

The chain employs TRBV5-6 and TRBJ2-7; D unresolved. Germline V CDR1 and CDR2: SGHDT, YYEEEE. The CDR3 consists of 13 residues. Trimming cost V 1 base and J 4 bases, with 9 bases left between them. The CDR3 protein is CASSLYSGYEQYF. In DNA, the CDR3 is TGTGCCAGCAGCTTGTACTCAGGATACGAGCAGTACTTC.

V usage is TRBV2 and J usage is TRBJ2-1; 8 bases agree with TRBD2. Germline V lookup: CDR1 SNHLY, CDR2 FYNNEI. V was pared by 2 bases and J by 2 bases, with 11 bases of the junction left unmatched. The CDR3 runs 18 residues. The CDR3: CASSETRGGLAAYNEQFF. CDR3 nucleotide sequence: TGTGCCAGCAGTGAAACTCGGGGTGGACTAGCCGCCTACAATGAGCAGTTCTTC.

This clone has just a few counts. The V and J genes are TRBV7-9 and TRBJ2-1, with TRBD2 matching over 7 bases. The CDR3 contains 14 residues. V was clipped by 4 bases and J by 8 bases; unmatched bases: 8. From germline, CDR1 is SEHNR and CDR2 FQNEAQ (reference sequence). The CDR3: CASSWWTREDEQFF. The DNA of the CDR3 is TGTGCCAGCAGCTGGTGGACCCGGGAGGATGAGCAGTTCTTC.

The CDR3 spells CASSLFSNTEAFF. CDR3 coding DNA: TGTGCCAGCAGCCTCTTCTCGAACACTGAAGCTTTCTTT. The J gene is TRBJ1-1, the V gene TRBV7-3; D ambiguous. The CDR3 is 13 amino acids. Trimming cost V 5 bases and J 1 base, with 8 bases left between them. Germline V gene data show CDR1 as SGHTA and CDR2 as FQGTGA.

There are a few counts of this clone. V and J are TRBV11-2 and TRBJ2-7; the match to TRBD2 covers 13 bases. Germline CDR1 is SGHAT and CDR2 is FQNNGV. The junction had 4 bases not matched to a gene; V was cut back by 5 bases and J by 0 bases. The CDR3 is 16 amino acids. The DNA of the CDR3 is TGTGCCAGCAGCCCCGGGACTAGCGGGACCTCCTACGAGCAGTACTTC. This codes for CASSPGTSGTSYEQYF.

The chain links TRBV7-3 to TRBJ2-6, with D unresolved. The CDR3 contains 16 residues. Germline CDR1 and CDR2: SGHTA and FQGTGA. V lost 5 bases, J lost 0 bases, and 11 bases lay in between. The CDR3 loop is CASSVQSGSGANVLTF. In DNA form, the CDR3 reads TGTGCCAGCAGCGTACAGTCCGGCTCTGGGGCCAACGTCCTGACTTTC.

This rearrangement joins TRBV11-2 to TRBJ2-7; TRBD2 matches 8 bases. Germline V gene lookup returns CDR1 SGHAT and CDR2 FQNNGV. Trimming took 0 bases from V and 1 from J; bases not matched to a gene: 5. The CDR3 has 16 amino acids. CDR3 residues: CASSLDPGTRSYEQYF. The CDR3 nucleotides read TGTGCCAGCAGCTTAGATCCCGGGACTAGATCCTACGAGCAGTACTTC.

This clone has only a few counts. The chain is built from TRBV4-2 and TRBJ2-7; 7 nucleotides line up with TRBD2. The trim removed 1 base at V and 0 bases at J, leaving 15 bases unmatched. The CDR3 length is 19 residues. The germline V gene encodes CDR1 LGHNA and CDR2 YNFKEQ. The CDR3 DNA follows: TGTGCCAGCAGCCAAGTGGAGGGACTATTCCGAACGTCCTCCTACGAGCAGTACTTC. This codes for CASSQVEGLFRTSSYEQYF.

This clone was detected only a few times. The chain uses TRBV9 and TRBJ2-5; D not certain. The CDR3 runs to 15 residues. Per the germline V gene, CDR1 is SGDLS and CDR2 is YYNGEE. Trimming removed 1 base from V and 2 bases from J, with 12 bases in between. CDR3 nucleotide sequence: TGTGCCAGCAGCGTATCAGGAACGACGCAAGAGACCCAGTACTTC. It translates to CASSVSGTTQETQYF.

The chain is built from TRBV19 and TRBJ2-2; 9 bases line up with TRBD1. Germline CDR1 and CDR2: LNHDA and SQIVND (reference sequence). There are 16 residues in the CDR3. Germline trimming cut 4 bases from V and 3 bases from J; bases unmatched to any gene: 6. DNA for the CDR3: TGTGCCAGTAGTAAAGCCGGGACAGGGCACACCGGGGAGCTGTTTTTT. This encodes CASSKAGTGHTGELFF. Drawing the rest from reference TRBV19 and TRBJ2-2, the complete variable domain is DGGITQSPKYLFRKEGQNVTLSCEQNLNHDAMYWYRQDPGQGLRLIYYSQIVNDFQKGDIAEGYSVSREKKESFPLTVTSAQKNPTAFYLCASSKAGTGHTGELFFGEGSRLTVL.

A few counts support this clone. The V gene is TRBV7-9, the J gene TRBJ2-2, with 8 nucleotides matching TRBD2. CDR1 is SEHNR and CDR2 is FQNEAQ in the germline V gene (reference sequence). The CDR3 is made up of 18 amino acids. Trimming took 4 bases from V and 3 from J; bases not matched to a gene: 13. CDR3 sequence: CASSSPLPSGGHTGELFF. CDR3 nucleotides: TGTGCCAGCAGCTCGCCCCTGCCCAGCGGGGGACACACCGGGGAGCTGTTTTTT.

The CDR3, as DNA: TGTGCCAGCAGGGGAACAGGGGTAGCCTACGAGCAGTACTTC. Residues: CASRGTGVAYEQYF. This chain uses TRBV6-5 with TRBJ2-7; 7 bases match TRBD1. The CDR3 has 14 residues. The V gene end was trimmed by 6 bases and the J gene end by 2 bases; junction bases not matched to a gene: 7. CDR1 is MNHEY, CDR2 SVGAGI, per germline.

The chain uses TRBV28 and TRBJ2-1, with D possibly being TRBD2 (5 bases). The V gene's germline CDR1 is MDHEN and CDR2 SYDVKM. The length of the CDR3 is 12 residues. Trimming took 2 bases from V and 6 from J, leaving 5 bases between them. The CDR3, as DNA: TGTGCCAGCAGTTTACGGGGCAATGAGCAGTTCTTC. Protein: CASSLRGNEQFF.

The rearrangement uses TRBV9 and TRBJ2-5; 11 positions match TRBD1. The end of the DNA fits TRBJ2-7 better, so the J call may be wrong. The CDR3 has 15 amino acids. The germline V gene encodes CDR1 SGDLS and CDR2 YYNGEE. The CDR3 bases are TGTGCCAGCAGCGTAAAGGGGACAGGGGGTTACGAGCAGTACTTC. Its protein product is CASSVKGTGGYEQYF.